This T cell receptor beta chain was found in a study of T cells in Graves' hyperthyroidism and ophthalmopathy. This clonotype was picked up many times. Antigen unknown. There were TCR beta CDR3 regions amplified from RNA transcripts. A set of HTBI primers served as the primers for a first-round RT-PCR of the TCR CDR3. MiXCR, run by TCRdb on the multiplex PCR reads, gives a single entry per CDR3 protein. The sample records over 250,000 distinct CDR3 sequences, less than 30% being singletons. Trimming stripped 5 bases from V and 0 bases from J, with 16 bases between. This CDR3 has 16 residues. Germline V gene lookup returns CDR1 SGHVS and CDR2 FQNEAQ. Patients were excluded for uncontrolled infection, other autoimmune disease, pregnancy or lactation. Diagnosing involved the use of clinical symptoms, serum thyroxine and TRAb, thyroid ultrasound and orbital computed tomography. Study-wide findings and caveats: Most expanded thyroid clonotypes above 0.001 also appeared in blood. Model predictions of ophthalmopathy came a median approximately 6.2 months before onset.

The TCR was taken from a man in his forties with Graves' hyperthyroidism that later progressed to Graves' ophthalmopathy. This rearrangement joins TRBV7-8 to TRBJ1-2, with TRBD1 as a possible D gene (5 bases). Sequencing was done on a sample of blood. The CDR3 coding sequence is TGTGCCAGCAGCCCTTCGGGGACCCTTCCTAACTATGGCTACACCTTC. Translation: CASSPSGTLPNYGYTF. The variable domain in full, completed from reference TRBV7-8 and TRBJ1-2, reads GAGVSQSPRYKVAKRGQDVALRCDPISGHVSLFWYQQALGQGPEFLTYFQNEAQLDKSGLPSDRFFAERPEGSVSTLKIQRTQQEDSAVYLCASSPSGTLPNYGYTFGSGTRLTVV.